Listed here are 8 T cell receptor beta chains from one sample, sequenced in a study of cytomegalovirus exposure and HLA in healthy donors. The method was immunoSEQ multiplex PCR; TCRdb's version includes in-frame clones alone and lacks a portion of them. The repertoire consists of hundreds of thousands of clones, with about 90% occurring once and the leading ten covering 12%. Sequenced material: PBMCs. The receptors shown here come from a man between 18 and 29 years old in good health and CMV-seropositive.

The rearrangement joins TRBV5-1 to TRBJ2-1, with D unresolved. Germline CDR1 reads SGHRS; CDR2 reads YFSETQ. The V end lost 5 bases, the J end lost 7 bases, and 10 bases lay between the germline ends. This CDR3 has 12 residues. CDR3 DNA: TGCGCCAGCAGGCCCCCCGGGAATGAGCAGTTCTTC. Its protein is CASRPPGNEQFF.

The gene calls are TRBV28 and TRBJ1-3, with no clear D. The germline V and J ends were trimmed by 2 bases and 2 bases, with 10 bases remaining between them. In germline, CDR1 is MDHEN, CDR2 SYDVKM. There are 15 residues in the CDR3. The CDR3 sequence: CASSLRPGAGNTIYF. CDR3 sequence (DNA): TGTGCCAGCAGTTTACGACCTGGCGCTGGAAACACCATATATTTT.

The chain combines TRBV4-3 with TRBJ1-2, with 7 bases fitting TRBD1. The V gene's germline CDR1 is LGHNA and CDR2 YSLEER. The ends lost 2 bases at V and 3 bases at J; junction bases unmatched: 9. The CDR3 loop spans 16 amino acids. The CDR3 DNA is TGCGCCAGCAGCCAAACGCCGAATCAGGGGGACTATGGCTACACCTTC. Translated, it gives CASSQTPNQGDYGYTF.

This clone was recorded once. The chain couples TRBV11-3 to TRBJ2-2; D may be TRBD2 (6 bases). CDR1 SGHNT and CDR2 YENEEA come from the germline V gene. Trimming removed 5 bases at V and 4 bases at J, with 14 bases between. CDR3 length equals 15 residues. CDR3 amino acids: CASSPYVGGTGELFF. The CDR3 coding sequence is TGTGCCAGCAGCCCATACGTGGGGGGCACCGGGGAGCTGTTTTTT.

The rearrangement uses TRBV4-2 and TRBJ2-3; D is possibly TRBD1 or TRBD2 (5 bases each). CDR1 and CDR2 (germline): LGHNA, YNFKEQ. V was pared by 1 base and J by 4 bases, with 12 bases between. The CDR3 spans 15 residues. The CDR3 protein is CASSQVSEGPDTQYF. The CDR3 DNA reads TGTGCCAGCAGCCAAGTGTCAGAGGGACCAGATACGCAGTATTTT.

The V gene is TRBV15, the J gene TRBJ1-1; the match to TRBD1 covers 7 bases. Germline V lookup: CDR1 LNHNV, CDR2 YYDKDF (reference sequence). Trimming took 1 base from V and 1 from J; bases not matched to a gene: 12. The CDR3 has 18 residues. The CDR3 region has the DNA TGTGCCACCAGCAGAGGAAGGGGTCGACAGGGACAGAACACTGAAGCTTTCTTT. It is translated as CATSRGRGRQGQNTEAFF.

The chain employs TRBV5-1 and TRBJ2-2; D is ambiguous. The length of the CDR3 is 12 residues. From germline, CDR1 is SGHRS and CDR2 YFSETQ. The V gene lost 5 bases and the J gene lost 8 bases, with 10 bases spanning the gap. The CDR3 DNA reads TGCGCCAGCAGTGGGGTGACTGGGGAGCTGTTTTTT. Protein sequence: CASSGVTGELFF.

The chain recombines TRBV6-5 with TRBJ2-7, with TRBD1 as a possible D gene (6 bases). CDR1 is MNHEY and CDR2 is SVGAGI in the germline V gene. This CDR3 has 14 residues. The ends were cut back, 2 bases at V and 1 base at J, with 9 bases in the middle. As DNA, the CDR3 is TGTGCCAGCAGTTACCAGGGGCTTTCCTACGAGCAGTACTTC. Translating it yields CASSYQGLSYEQYF.